This T cell receptor beta chain came from a study of cytomegalovirus exposure and HLA in healthy donors. PCR was performed using 60 Vbeta and 13 Jbeta primers. Sequencing used immunoSEQ multiplex PCR; TCRdb keeps in-frame clones, though not all of them. This sample has over 150,000 clones, with 80% found just once. Trimming removed 4 bases from V and 2 bases from J; junction bases left unmatched: 10. Germline CDR1 MNHNS, CDR2 SASEGT. The CDR3 consists of 16 residues. The TCR comes from a man between 25 and 39 years old in good health and CMV-seropositive. Material for sequencing was PBMCs. The chain links TRBV6-1 to TRBJ2-7, with TRBD2 matching 8 bases. CDR3: CASSGSSGRVAYEQYF. The DNA for the CDR3 is TGTGCCAGCAGTGGCTCTAGCGGGCGGGTAGCCTACGAGCAGTACTTC.